These 9 T cell receptor beta chains came from one sample sequenced in a study of cytomegalovirus exposure and HLA in healthy donors. A multiplex PCR was run with 60 Vbeta primers and 13 Jbeta primers. Using immunoSEQ multiplex PCR, the repertoire was profiled, and TCRdb retains in-frame clones only, with some absent. The table shows approximately 220,000 clones, with around 85% occurring only once. Material: PBMCs. Source of these receptors: a girl aged 2 to 10 in good health and CMV-seronegative.

The V gene is TRBV4-1, the J gene TRBJ1-2; TRBD1 agrees at 8 bases. The CDR3 contains 15 residues. After removal of 4 bases from V and 3 bases from J, the junction contained 7 bases not matched to a gene. The germline V gene encodes CDR1 MGHRA and CDR2 YSYEKL. CDR3 in amino acids: CASSLRGRKDYGYTF. The CDR3 DNA reads TGCGCCAGCAGCCTCAGGGGGCGCAAGGACTATGGCTACACCTTC.

The V and J genes are TRBV5-1 and TRBJ2-5; 7 bases agree with TRBD1. V lost 5 bases, J lost 2 bases, and 3 bases stayed unmatched. The CDR3 runs to 13 residues. CDR1 is SGHRS, CDR2 YFSETQ, per germline. The CDR3 is CASSPGGQETQYF. CDR3 DNA sequence: TGCGCCAGCAGTCCAGGGGGACAAGAGACCCAGTACTTC. The variable domain in full, completed from reference TRBV5-1 and TRBJ2-5, reads KAGVTQTPRYLIKTRGQQVTLSCSPISGHRSVSWYQQTPGQGLQFLFEYFSETQRNKGNFPGRFSGRQFSNSRSEMNVSTLELGDSALYLCASSPGGQETQYFGPGTRLLVL.

The V gene is TRBV6-5, the J gene TRBJ2-7; 10 bases map to TRBD1. The V gene end was trimmed by 5 bases and the J gene end by 6 bases; junction bases not matched to a gene: 7. The V gene's germline CDR1 is MNHEY and CDR2 SVGAGI. This CDR3 has 14 amino acids. CDR3 nucleotide sequence: TGTGCCAGCAGTGCCACGGGACAGGGGTCCGAGCAGTACTTC. This codes for CASSATGQGSEQYF.

Regarding this clone: The junction and the germline gene differ at one end; a read error may be behind it. The chain carries TRBV30 and TRBJ2-7, with 12 bases identical to TRBD2. CDR1 GTSNPN and CDR2 SVGIG come from the germline V gene (reference sequence). This CDR3 spans 17 amino acids. The CDR3 loop reads CAWSARLAGEHAYGQYF. The CDR3 DNA sequence: TGTGCCTGGAGTGCCCGACTAGCGGGAGAGCATGCGTACGGGCAGTACTTC.

The V gene is TRBV4-1, the J gene TRBJ2-1; D is uncertain. In germline, CDR1 is MGHRA, CDR2 YSYEKL. V was clipped by 1 base and J by 0 bases, with 10 bases between them. The CDR3 has 16 amino acids. CDR3: CASSQGWAVSYNEQFF. The CDR3 DNA reads as TGCGCCAGCAGCCAAGGATGGGCTGTCTCCTACAATGAGCAGTTCTTC.

The V gene is TRBV5-6, the J gene TRBJ2-3; 10 bases agree with TRBD2. Germline V lookup: CDR1 SGHDT, CDR2 YYEEEE. CDR3 length: 18 residues. V was pared by 3 bases and J by 5 bases, with 15 bases of the junction left unmatched. CDR3 nucleotide sequence: TGTGCCAGCAGCTGGGGGCCTAGCGGGAGAGCAATGGTAGATACGCAGTATTTT. Translation: CASSWGPSGRAMVDTQYF.

The rearrangement joins TRBV10-1 to TRBJ2-7; tentative D call: TRBD1 (5 bases). V was shortened by 3 bases and J by 4 bases, with 13 bases between the two germline ends. The CDR3 runs to 14 residues. Germline V gene lookup returns CDR1 WNHNN and CDR2 SYGVQD (reference sequence). The CDR3 DNA sequence: TGCGCCAGCAGTGAACCCGACAGCGTATACGAGCAGTACTTC. Its translation: CASSEPDSVYEQYF.

The chain combines TRBV19 with TRBJ1-1; the D is unclear. Per the germline V gene, CDR1 is LNHDA and CDR2 is SQIVND (reference sequence). The CDR3 is 13 residues long. Trimming shortened V by 1 base and J by 4 bases, and 7 bases separated the two germline ends. Written as DNA, the CDR3 is TGTGCCAGTAGTATAGTCGTGAGCACTGAAGCTTTCTTT. Protein product: CASSIVVSTEAFF.

In this sample, this clone turned up a few times. The chain combines TRBV2 with TRBJ1-3; TRBD1 matches 9 bases. The CDR3 extends over 17 amino acids. Germline V CDR1 and CDR2: SNHLY, FYNNEI. V lost 0 bases and J lost 4; bases outside the gene matches: 7. The CDR3 bases are TGTGCCAGCAGTGAAGCTCGCCCCGGACAGGGGGGAAACACCATATATTTT. This translates into CASSEARPGQGGNTIYF.